The 7 T cell receptor beta chains below all came from one sample that was sequenced in a study of blood T cell repertoires in COVID-19. Assay used: immunoSEQ multiplex PCR; TCRdb lists only in-frame clones, some missing. The top ten clones hold more than 1.5% of a sample with around 140,000 clones, around 88% of them seen once. Material for sequencing was peripheral blood. These receptors were collected from a woman aged 60-70 years with acute or convalescent COVID-19.

The rearrangement uses TRBV5-6 and TRBJ1-5; TRBD1 aligns across 7 bases. Germline V gene lookup returns CDR1 SGHDT and CDR2 YYEEEE. Germline trimming cut 1 base from V and 6 bases from J; bases unmatched to any gene: 7. The CDR3 totals 15 residues. CDR3 protein: CASSLWAGGAQPQHF. CDR3 coding DNA: TGTGCCAGCAGCTTGTGGGCAGGGGGAGCTCAGCCCCAGCATTTT.

The rearrangement joins TRBV9 to TRBJ1-2, with 9 bases fitting TRBD1. Germline lookup yields CDR1 SGDLS and CDR2 YYNGEE. J gave up 1 base and V 3 bases, and 7 bases lay outside the gene matches. This CDR3 contains 16 residues. CDR3 amino acids: CASSGQQGANNYGYTF. The CDR3 coding sequence is TGTGCCAGCAGCGGACAACAGGGGGCAAATAACTATGGCTACACCTTC.

The chain has TRBV6-5 and TRBJ1-2; TRBD1 is a possible D gene (6 bases). V was cut by 3 bases and J by 4 bases, with 15 bases left in between. The CDR3 extends over 15 amino acids. Germline V gene sequence: CDR1 MNHEY, CDR2 SVGAGI. CDR3 in amino acids: CASSYRQGRGYGYTF. The CDR3 DNA reads as TGTGCCAGCAGTTATCGCCAGGGGCGCGGCTATGGCTACACCTTC.

V usage is TRBV5-1 and J usage is TRBJ1-1, with D possibly TRBD1 on 5 matching bases. CDR1 and CDR2 from the germline V gene are SGHRS and YFSETQ. The V gene lost 4 bases and the J gene lost 4 bases, with 17 bases spanning the gap. The CDR3 contains 15 residues. For the CDR3, the DNA is TGCGCCAGCAGCACGTTCGGGGGAGAGGGCACTGAAGCTTTCTTT. It is translated as CASSTFGGEGTEAFF.

The genes are TRBV9 and TRBJ2-2, with D unresolved. Trimming shortened V by 6 bases and J by 6 bases, and 15 bases separated the two germline ends. The CDR3 totals 14 residues. Looked up from germline, CDR1 is SGDLS and CDR2 is YYNGEE. CDR3 protein: CASTLTLGPGELFF. Written as DNA, the CDR3 is TGTGCCAGCACCCTGACATTGGGCCCCGGGGAGCTGTTTTTT.

This clone has a handful of counts. The chain joins TRBV28 to TRBJ2-7; the D gene is possibly TRBD1 (6 bases). There are 13 residues in the CDR3. Germline assignment: CDR1 MDHEN and CDR2 SYDVKM. V was pared by 6 bases and J by 2 bases, with 11 bases between. CDR3 protein: CASSGQTTYEQYF. For the CDR3, the DNA is TGTGCCAGCAGCGGACAGACTACCTACGAGCAGTACTTC. The complete variable domain, with remaining parts taken from reference TRBV28 and TRBJ2-7, reads DVKVTQSSRYLVKRTGEKVFLECVQDMDHENMFWYRQDPGLGLRLIYFSYDVKMKEKGDIPEGYSVSREKKERFSLILESASTNQTSMYLCASSGQTTYEQYFGPGTRLTVT.

CDR3 DNA: TGTGCCAGCAGCCCTCCGGGAAATCAGCCCCAGCATTTT. Translating gives CASSPPGNQPQHF. J is TRBJ1-5 and V is TRBV7-8; D is uncertain. With 5 bases removed from V and 4 bases from J, the gap between germline ends came to 9 bases. The length of the CDR3 is 13 residues. In germline, CDR1 is SGHVS, CDR2 FQNEAQ.